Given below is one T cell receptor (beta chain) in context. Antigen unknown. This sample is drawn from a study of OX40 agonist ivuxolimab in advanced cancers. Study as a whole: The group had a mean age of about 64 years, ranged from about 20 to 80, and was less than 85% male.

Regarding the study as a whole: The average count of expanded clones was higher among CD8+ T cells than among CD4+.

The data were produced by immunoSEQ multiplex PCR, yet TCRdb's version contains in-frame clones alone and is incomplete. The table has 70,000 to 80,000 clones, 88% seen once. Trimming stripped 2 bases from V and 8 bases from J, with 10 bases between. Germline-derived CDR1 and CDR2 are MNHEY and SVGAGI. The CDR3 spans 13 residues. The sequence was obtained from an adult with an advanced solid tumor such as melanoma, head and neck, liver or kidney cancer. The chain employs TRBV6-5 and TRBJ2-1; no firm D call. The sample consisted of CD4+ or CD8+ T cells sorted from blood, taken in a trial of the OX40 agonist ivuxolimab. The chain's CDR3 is CASSYPPVYEQFF. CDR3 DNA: TGTGCCAGCAGTTACCCCCCGGTTTATGAGCAGTTCTTC.